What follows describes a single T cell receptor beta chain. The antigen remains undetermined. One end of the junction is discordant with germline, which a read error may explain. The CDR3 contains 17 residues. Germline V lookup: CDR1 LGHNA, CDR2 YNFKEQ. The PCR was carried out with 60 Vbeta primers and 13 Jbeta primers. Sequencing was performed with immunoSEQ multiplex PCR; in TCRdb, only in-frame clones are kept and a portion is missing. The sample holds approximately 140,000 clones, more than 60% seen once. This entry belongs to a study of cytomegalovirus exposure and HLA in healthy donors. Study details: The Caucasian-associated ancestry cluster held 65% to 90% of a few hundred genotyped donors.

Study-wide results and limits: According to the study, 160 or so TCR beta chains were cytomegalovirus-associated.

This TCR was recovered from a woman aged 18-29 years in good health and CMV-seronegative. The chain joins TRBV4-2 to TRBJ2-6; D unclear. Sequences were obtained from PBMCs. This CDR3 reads CVSSHSKSSSGANVLTF. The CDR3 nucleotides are TGTGTCAGCAGCCATTCGAAAAGTAGTTCTGGGGCCAACGTCCTGACTTTC.